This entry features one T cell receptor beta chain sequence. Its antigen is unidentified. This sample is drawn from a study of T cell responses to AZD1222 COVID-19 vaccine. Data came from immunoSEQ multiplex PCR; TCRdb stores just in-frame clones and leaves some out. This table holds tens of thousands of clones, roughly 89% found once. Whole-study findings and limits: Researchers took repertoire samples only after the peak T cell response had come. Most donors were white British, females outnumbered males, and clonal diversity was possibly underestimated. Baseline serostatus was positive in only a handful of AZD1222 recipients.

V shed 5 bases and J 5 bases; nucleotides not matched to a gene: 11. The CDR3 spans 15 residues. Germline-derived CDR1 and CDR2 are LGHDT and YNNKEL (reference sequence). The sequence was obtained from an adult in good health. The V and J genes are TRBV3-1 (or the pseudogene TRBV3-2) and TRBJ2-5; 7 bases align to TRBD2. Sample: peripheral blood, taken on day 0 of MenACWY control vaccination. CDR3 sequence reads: CASSSGASGGETQYF. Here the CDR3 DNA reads TGTGCCAGCAGCTCTGGGGCTAGCGGCGGGGAGACCCAGTACTTC.